These T cell receptor beta chains were read from a single sample in a study of cytomegalovirus exposure and HLA in healthy donors. Some clones are missing from TCRdb's copy, which holds only in-frame ones; the method was immunoSEQ multiplex PCR. Of around 300,000 clones in the sample, approximately 90% are singletons; the top ten hold roughly 2.3%. The source material was PBMCs. These receptors came from a woman under 30 in good health and CMV-seronegative. Both conserved end residues are part of each CDR3.

j_call,v_call,cdr3_length,cdr3_aa
TRBJ1-5,TRBV5-1,14,CASSPGQGNQPQHF
TRBJ1-5,TRBV4-2,15,CASSLAQGARQPQHF
TRBJ2-4,TRBV7-9,17,CASSLVRQGLAKNIQYF
TRBJ1-1,TRBV5-1,15,CASRVETGANTEAFF
TRBJ1-2,TRBV14,15,CASSQPGTANYGYTF
TRBJ2-2,TRBV9,14,CASSEGGQGRELFF
TRBJ1-3,TRBV7-2,13,CASSPTLRNTIYF
TRBJ2-3,TRBV27,15,CASSLELAGVDTQYF
TRBJ2-7,TRBV2,15,CASSYTSGGAHEQYF
TRBJ2-5,TRBV4-1,14,CASSSSTSRETQYF
TRBJ2-7,TRBV5-4,18,CASSLPKDRSSPSYEQYF
TRBJ2-1,TRBV6-5,12,CASSPGGGEQFF
TRBJ2-1,TRBV7-2,18,CASSRPALSGGSYNEQFF
TRBJ2-7,TRBV6-5,14,CASSYRAGTYEQYF
TRBJ1-3,TRBV15,17,CATSAPGYGGSGNTIYF
TRBJ2-1,TRBV16,15,CASSRNKGAYNEQFF
TRBJ1-3,TRBV5-6,15,CATKQDSTPGNTIYF
TRBJ2-7,TRBV29-1,13,CSVAPRFVDEQYF
TRBJ2-7,TRBV18,11,CASSPPMGGYF
TRBJ1-1,TRBV9,12,CASSPAGLEAFF
TRBJ1-1,TRBV5-4,14,CASRLAGGGTEAFF
TRBJ2-2,TRBV4-2,13,CASSQGGTGELFF
TRBJ1-1,TRBV19,13,CASSIDRQGWTFF
TRBJ2-1,TRBV30,14,CACTAGAGYNEQFF
TRBJ2-2,TRBV14,15,CASSPRQVFTGELFF
TRBJ2-7,TRBV10-2,14,CASSKTSGVYEQYF
TRBJ2-2,TRBV15,16,CATSRVLGGDTGELFF
TRBJ1-2,TRBV27,14,CASKSQGAIGGYTF
TRBJ2-2,TRBV5-6,18,CASSLEGLAGANTGELFF
NA,TRBV6-5,14,CASSPGVNSYEQYF
TRBJ2-1,TRBV13,15,CASSLGRTSGDEQFF